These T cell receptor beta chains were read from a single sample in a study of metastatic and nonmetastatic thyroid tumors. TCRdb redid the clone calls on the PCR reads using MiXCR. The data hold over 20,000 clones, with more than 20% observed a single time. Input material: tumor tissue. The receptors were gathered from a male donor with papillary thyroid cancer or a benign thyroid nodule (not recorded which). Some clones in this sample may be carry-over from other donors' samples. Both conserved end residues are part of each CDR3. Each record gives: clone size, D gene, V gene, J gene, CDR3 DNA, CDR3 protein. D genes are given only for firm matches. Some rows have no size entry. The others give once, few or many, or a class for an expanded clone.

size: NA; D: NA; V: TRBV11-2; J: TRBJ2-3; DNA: TGTGCCAGCAGCTTAATAGGGGGGCCAGATACGCAGTATTTT; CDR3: CASSLIGGPDTQYF
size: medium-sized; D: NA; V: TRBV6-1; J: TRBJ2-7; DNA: TGTGCCAGCAGTTTACAGGGCCCTTACGAGCAGTACTTC; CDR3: CASSLQGPYEQYF
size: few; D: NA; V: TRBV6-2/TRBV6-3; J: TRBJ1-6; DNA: TGTGCCAGCAGTTACCAGGGGCTACTGTCACCCCTCCACTTT; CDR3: CASSYQGLLSPLHF
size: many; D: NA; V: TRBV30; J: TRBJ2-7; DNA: TGTGCCTGGAGTCAGCGCTACGAGCAGTACTTC; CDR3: CAWSQRYEQYF
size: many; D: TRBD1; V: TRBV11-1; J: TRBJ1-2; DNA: TGTGCCAGCAGCCCCCAGCCCAGGACAGGCCTCTATGGCTACACCTTC; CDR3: CASSPQPRTGLYGYTF
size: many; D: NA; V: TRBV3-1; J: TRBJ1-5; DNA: TGTGCCAGCAGCCCCGGGGGAATTGGCAATCAGCCCCAGCATTTT; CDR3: CASSPGGIGNQPQHF
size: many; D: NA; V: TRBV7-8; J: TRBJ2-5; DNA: TGTGCCAGCAGCCGAATGGAGACCCAGTACTTC; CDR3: CASSRMETQYF
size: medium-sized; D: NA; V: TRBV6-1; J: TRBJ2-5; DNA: TGTGCCAGCAGAGCGGGAGAGACCCAGTACTTC; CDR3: CASRAGETQYF
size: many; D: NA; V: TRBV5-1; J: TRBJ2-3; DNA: TGCGCCAGCAGCTTGGATGGCGCTACTAGCACAGATACGCAGTATTTT; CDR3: CASSLDGATSTDTQYF
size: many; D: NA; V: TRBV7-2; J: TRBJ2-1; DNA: TGTGCCAGCAGCTCGTGGGGGAGTGATGAGCAGTTCTTC; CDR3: CASSSWGSDEQFF
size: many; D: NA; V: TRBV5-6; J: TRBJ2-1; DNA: TGTGCCAGCAGCTTGATCAGGGGCCAAAATGAGCAGTTCTTC; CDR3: CASSLIRGQNEQFF